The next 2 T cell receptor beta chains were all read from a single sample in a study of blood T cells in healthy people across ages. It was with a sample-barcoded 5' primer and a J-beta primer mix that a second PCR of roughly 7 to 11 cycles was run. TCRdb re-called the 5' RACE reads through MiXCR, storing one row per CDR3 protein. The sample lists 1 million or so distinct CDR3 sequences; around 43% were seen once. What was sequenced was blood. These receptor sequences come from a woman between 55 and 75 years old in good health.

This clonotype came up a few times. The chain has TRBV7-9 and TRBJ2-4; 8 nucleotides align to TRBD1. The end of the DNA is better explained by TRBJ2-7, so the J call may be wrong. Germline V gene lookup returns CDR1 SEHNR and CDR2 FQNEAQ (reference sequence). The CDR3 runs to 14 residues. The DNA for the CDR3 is TGTGCCAGCAGTTTCGTGACAGGGGAGCACGAGCAGTACTTC. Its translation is CASSFVTGEHEQYF.

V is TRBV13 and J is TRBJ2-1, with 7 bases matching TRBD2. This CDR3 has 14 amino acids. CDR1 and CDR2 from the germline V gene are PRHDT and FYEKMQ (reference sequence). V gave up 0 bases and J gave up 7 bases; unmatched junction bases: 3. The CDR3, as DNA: TGTGCCAGCAGCTTAGGACCAGCGGGGAATGAGCAGTTCTTC. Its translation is CASSLGPAGNEQFF.